This T cell receptor beta chain was obtained from a study of technical replicates of blood from several donors. The CDR3 contains 15 residues. J was trimmed by 4 bases and V by 3 bases; bases with no gene match: 6. Germline V CDR1 and CDR2: SGHTA, FQGNSA. The assay was immunoSEQ multiplex PCR, and TCRdb's table has in-frame clones only and misses some. This sample carries about 75,000 clones, around 97% of them seen once, and the ten largest clones take less than 0.2%. The gene calls are TRBV7-2 and TRBJ2-5; TRBD1 agrees at 9 bases. The sequencing input was T cells isolated from PBMCs. The receptor comes from a human donor in good health. CDR3 region: CASSFRGTGTETQYF. The CDR3 coding sequence is TGTGCCAGCAGCTTTCGGGGGACAGGGACAGAGACCCAGTACTTC.